The clone carrying this T cell receptor (beta chain) was seen repeatedly, ten times or more. Its matching antigen is unknown. This specimen belongs to a study of T-cell reconstitution after alpha-beta-depleted transplantation in children. Regarding the study as a whole: The study traced high day-60 TCRbeta diversity in some patients to surviving recipient T cells and thymic progenitors. After one year, T-cell counts and TCRbeta diversity mostly came from new T cells. Several hundred graft clones that had expanded were reportedly the source of alpha-beta T cells about two months after transplant.

CDR1 and CDR2 from the germline V gene are SGHDT and YYEEEE. The CDR3 is 17 residues long. V gave up 3 bases and J gave up 3 bases; unmatched junction bases: 14. Unique molecular identifiers were used to barcode this TCRbeta library. TCRdb re-called the PCR reads through MiXCR, storing one row per CDR3 protein. The sample yields about 200,000 distinct CDR3 sequences, just under 6.5% seen once. The chain employs TRBV5-6 and TRBJ2-7; 8 positions match TRBD1. The sequence derives from a girl in the first two years of life with combined immunodeficiency, due to receive a stem cell transplant. The input for sequencing was PBMCs, taken before TCRalphabeta/CD19-depleted stem cell transplant. This CDR3 reads CASSSSGRQGTFYEQYF. In nucleotides, the CDR3 is TGTGCCAGCAGCTCCTCCGGACGACAGGGGACATTCTACGAGCAGTACTTC.